A single sample gave rise to the 15 T cell receptor beta chains below, sequenced in a study of blood T cell repertoires in COVID-19. This table comes from immunoSEQ multiplex PCR, and its TCRdb copy is limited to in-frame clones, with some not included. The table includes a few hundred thousand clones, around 90% detected once. Sequencing used peripheral blood. The receptors originated from a woman aged 25 to 45 with COVID-19, enrolled during active disease.

The chain couples TRBV20-1 to TRBJ1-5, with D uncertain. Germline V gene lookup returns CDR1 DFQATT and CDR2 SNEGSKA (reference sequence). CDR3 length: 15 residues. V was shortened by 3 bases and J by 0 bases, with 12 bases between the two germline ends. In DNA, the CDR3 is TGCAGTGCTAGTAAAACAGACTATAGCAATCAGCCCCAGCATTTT. Amino acid sequence: CSASKTDYSNQPQHF.

The chain joins TRBV5-5 to TRBJ1-2; D remains unclear. V lost 4 bases to trimming and J lost 4 bases, with 11 bases between them. CDR3 size: 13 residues. Germline V gene sequence: CDR1 SGHKS, CDR2 YYEKEE (reference sequence). The CDR3 region has the DNA TGTGCCAGCAGCCCGGAGGTAACCTATGGCTACACCTTC. Translated, it gives CASSPEVTYGYTF. Drawing the rest from reference TRBV5-5 and TRBJ1-2, the complete variable domain is DAGVTQSPTHLIKTRGQQVTLRCSPISGHKSVSWYQQVLGQGPQFIFQYYEKEERGRGNFPDRFSARQFPNYSSELNVNALLLGDSALYLCASSPEVTYGYTFGSGTRLTVV.

The chain has TRBV28 and TRBJ1-4, with 10 bases matching TRBD1. The CDR3 covers 15 residues. Germline CDR1 MDHEN, CDR2 SYDVKM. V shed 7 bases, J shed 5 bases, and the junction held 7 bases outside the gene matches. In DNA form, the CDR3 reads TGTGCCAGCACCCCACCGGGACAGGGGAATGAAAAACTGTTTTTT. This translates into CASTPPGQGNEKLFF.

The chain joins TRBV27 to TRBJ2-1, with TRBD2 as a possible D gene (6 bases). Trimming took off 5 bases at V and 4 bases at J, with 21 bases between the two ends. Germline assignment: CDR1 MNHEY and CDR2 SMNVEV (reference sequence). CDR3 length: 17 amino acids. The CDR3, as DNA: TGTGCCAGCAGTGCATACCGGGACTCTCTAAAATACAATGAGCAGTTCTTC. Amino acids: CASSAYRDSLKYNEQFF.

The chain employs TRBV7-2 and TRBJ2-3; D remains unclear. Germline lookup yields CDR1 SGHTA and CDR2 FQGNSA. The CDR3 is 14 residues long. The V and J ends lost 5 bases and 1 base respectively, with 10 bases between them. The DNA of the CDR3 is TGTGCCAGCAGCGCGCTCCGGGGCACAGATACGCAGTATTTT. Amino acids: CASSALRGTDTQYF.

This sequence joins TRBV19 and TRBJ1-5, with 7 bases lining up with TRBD1. The CDR3 is made up of 13 amino acids. The germline CDR1 and CDR2 sequences are LNHDA and SQIVND (reference sequence). The junction had 0 bases not matched to a gene; V was cut back by 5 bases and J by 2 bases. CDR3 sequence reads: CASSQGGNQPQHF. For the CDR3, the DNA is TGTGCCAGTAGTCAGGGGGGCAATCAGCCCCAGCATTTT.

This clone was seen a few times. The gene calls are TRBV7-9 and TRBJ2-7, with a weak D call TRBD2 (6 bases). CDR3 size: 14 residues. Germline V gene sequence: CDR1 SEHNR, CDR2 FQNEAQ (reference sequence). V was shortened by 6 bases and J by 0 bases, with 12 bases between the two germline ends. CDR3 bases: TGTGCCAGCAGTGGCGACGGGAGCTCCTACGAGCAGTACTTC. Its translation: CASSGDGSSYEQYF.

The V and J genes are TRBV3-1 (or the pseudogene TRBV3-2) and TRBJ2-7; 10 bases match TRBD2. The V gene's germline CDR1 is LGHDT and CDR2 YNNKEL (reference sequence). V was pared by 0 bases and J by 6 bases, with 5 bases of the junction left unmatched. The CDR3 runs to 15 residues. The DNA of the CDR3 is TGTGCCAGCAGCCAAGACCAGCGGGAGGGCCTCGAGCAGTACTTC. This gives the protein CASSQDQREGLEQYF.

In its sample, this clone was seen once. The rearrangement uses TRBV11-2 and TRBJ2-5; D call uncertain. The CDR3 is made up of 14 amino acids. The germline V and J ends were trimmed by 1 base and 5 bases, with 11 bases remaining between them. The V gene's germline CDR1 is SGHAT and CDR2 FQNNGV. CDR3 nucleotides: TGTGCCAGCAGCTTAGGAGGCTGGATCGAGACCCAGTACTTC. Its protein is CASSLGGWIETQYF. The variable domain in full, with the rest retrieved from reference TRBV11-2 and TRBJ2-5, is EAGVAQSPRYKIIEKRQSVAFWCNPISGHATLYWYQQILGQGPKLLIQFQNNGVVDDSQLPKDRFSAERLKGVDSTLKIQPAKLEDSAVYLCASSLGGWIETQYFGPGTRLLVL.

The chain recombines TRBV6-5 with TRBJ1-1; the D gene is possibly TRBD1 (6 bases). Germline V gene lookup returns CDR1 MNHEY and CDR2 SVGAGI. V lost 4 bases and J lost 7, with 13 bases in between. The CDR3 runs to 13 residues. As DNA, the CDR3 is TGTGCCAGCAGTTCGCGGACAGCGTTTGAAGCTTTCTTT. It is translated as CASSSRTAFEAFF.

This clone was detected only once. The chain carries TRBV7-6 and TRBJ2-7, with D unresolved. The V end lost 5 bases, the J end lost 0 bases, and 14 bases lay between the germline ends. Germline V gives CDR1 SGHVS, CDR2 FNYEAQ. The CDR3 length is 15 residues. The CDR3 loop reads CASSPVSGSSYEQYF. The DNA of the CDR3 is TGTGCCAGCAGCCCCGTATCAGGAAGCTCCTACGAGCAGTACTTC.

V and J are TRBV30 and TRBJ2-7; D not resolved. The CDR3 runs to 12 residues. Trimming shortened V by 5 bases and J by 5 bases, and 13 bases separated the two germline ends. Germline-derived CDR1 and CDR2 are GTSNPN and SVGIG (reference sequence). DNA for the CDR3: TGTGCCTGGGAATCTTCCCTCGACGAGCAGTACTTC. Protein: CAWESSLDEQYF.

This clone showed up just a few times. J is TRBJ1-6 and V is TRBV27; 8 bases are a match to TRBD1. Germline CDR1 is MNHEY and CDR2 is SMNVEV (reference sequence). This CDR3 spans 15 amino acids. V shed 3 bases and J 6 bases; nucleotides not matched to a gene: 4. The CDR3 nucleotides are TGTGCCAGCAGTTTCGGACAGGGCGGTAATTCACCCCTCCACTTT. Residues: CASSFGQGGNSPLHF.

The CDR3 spells CASSLGPPGTSYSYEQYF. The CDR3 DNA reads as TGTGCCAGCAGCTTAGGGCCCCCTGGGACTAGCTATTCCTACGAGCAGTACTTC. The chain recombines TRBV13 with TRBJ2-7; 9 bases line up with TRBD2. The CDR3 consists of 18 residues. V lost 0 bases, J lost 1 base, and 10 bases stayed unmatched. In germline, CDR1 is PRHDT, CDR2 FYEKMQ (reference sequence).

This clone has only one observation. The chain couples TRBV2 to TRBJ1-1, with 10 bases lining up with TRBD1. Germline V gene data show CDR1 as SNHLY and CDR2 as FYNNEI. Trimming at V came to 6 bases and at J to 7 bases, leaving 14 bases not matched to a gene. This CDR3 contains 16 residues. CDR3 sequence (DNA): TGTGCCAGCAGGGGGCAGACAGGGGGCGAGAAGATTGAAGCTTTCTTT. It is translated as CASRGQTGGEKIEAFF.